The 20 T cell receptor beta chains reported below all come from one sample, sequenced in a study of T cell responses to AZD1222 COVID-19 vaccine. Some clones are missing from TCRdb's copy, which holds only in-frame ones; the method was immunoSEQ multiplex PCR. The table has 150,000 to 200,000 clones, 91% seen once. The source was peripheral blood, collected 28 days after the second AZD1222 dose. The receptors stem from an adult who received the AZD1222 COVID-19 vaccine.

The genes are TRBV25-1 and TRBJ1-2; a weak D match, TRBD1 (6 bases). Per germline, CDR1 MGHDK and CDR2 SYGVNS. The CDR3 has 14 residues. V was pared by 6 bases and J by 7 bases, with 18 bases between. CDR3 sequence reads: CASSSPQGLVGYTF. CDR3 coding DNA: TGTGCCAGCAGCTCCCCCCAGGGGTTAGTTGGCTACACCTTC.

The chain couples TRBV12-5 to TRBJ1-4; D possibly corresponds to TRBD1 (5 bases). Deletions cut 7 bases from V and 5 bases from J, with 17 bases between. The CDR3 is 15 amino acids. Germline values: CDR1 LGHNT, CDR2 FRNRAP. The DNA for the CDR3 is TGTGCTAGTGCTGAACTCGGGGCAGGGAATGAAAAACTGTTTTTT. It translates to CASAELGAGNEKLFF.

The chain is built from TRBV5-5 and TRBJ2-1, with TRBD2 matching 11 bases. Unmatched junction bases numbered 1, after V lost 0 bases and J lost 2 bases. This CDR3 is built from 16 residues. Germline V lookup: CDR1 SGHKS, CDR2 YYEKEE (reference sequence). The chain's CDR3 is CASSLGGLAAYNEQFF. CDR3 DNA: TGTGCCAGCAGCTTGGGGGGACTAGCGGCCTACAATGAGCAGTTCTTC.

J is TRBJ2-3 and V is TRBV19; D is perhaps TRBD2 (6 bases). The V and J ends lost 5 bases and 2 bases respectively, with 20 bases between them. In germline, CDR1 is LNHDA, CDR2 SQIVND (reference sequence). The CDR3 length is 17 residues. The CDR3 loop reads CASSSQTLSGSTDTQYF. CDR3 in DNA: TGTGCCAGTAGTTCACAAACCCTTAGCGGTTCCACAGATACGCAGTATTTT.

This chain links TRBV6-6 with TRBJ2-2; TRBD2 might be the D (5 bases). CDR3 length: 15 residues. The germline V gene encodes CDR1 MNHNY and CDR2 SVGAGI (reference sequence). V lost 7 bases to trimming and J lost 4 bases, with 16 bases between them. In DNA, the CDR3 is TGTGCCAGCAAGCGGCGGGCGGACGTCACCGGGGAGCTGTTTTTT. Residues: CASKRRADVTGELFF.

This clone appeared a few times. The chain combines TRBV23-1 with TRBJ2-2; a weak D match, TRBD2 (7 bases). TRBV23-1 is noted as an ORF with a role that remains uncertain. The V gene lost 7 bases and the J gene lost 2 bases, with 17 bases spanning the gap. CDR3 length: 16 amino acids. The CDR3 here is CASTATRGGNTGELFF. CDR3 DNA sequence: TGCGCCAGCACCGCGACGCGCGGGGGCAACACCGGGGAGCTGTTTTTT.

On this clone itself: Additional DNA sequences in this sample encode the identical CDR3. The chain couples TRBV12-3 or TRBV12-4 to TRBJ2-1; unclear D gene. Between the trimmed V and J ends, which lost 1 base and 9 bases, there was a span of 4 bases. This CDR3 has 11 amino acids. Here the CDR3 DNA reads TGTGCCAGCAGTTTAGGCGGTGAGCAGTTCTTC. As protein: CASSLGGEQFF.

The rearrangement joins TRBV5-1 to TRBJ2-3, with 7 bases identical to TRBD2. The CDR3 loop spans 17 amino acids. Germline CDR1 and CDR2: SGHRS and YFSETQ. The trim removed 2 bases at V and 0 bases at J, leaving 9 bases unmatched. The CDR3 protein is CASSFYPGGASTDTQYF. For the CDR3, the DNA is TGCGCCAGCAGCTTCTACCCGGGGGGTGCAAGCACAGATACGCAGTATTTT.

CDR3 residues: CASSSDRGSEKLFF. The CDR3 DNA reads TGTGCCAGCAGCTCGGACAGGGGGAGTGAAAAACTGTTTTTT. This sequence joins TRBV11-2 and TRBJ1-4; the match to TRBD1 covers 10 bases. V dropped 4 bases and J dropped 7; count of bases not matched to a gene: 3. The CDR3 runs to 14 residues. The V gene's germline CDR1 is SGHAT and CDR2 FQNNGV.

The V gene is TRBV27, the J gene TRBJ2-7; perhaps TRBD2 as D (5 bases). With 2 bases removed from V and 3 bases from J, the gap between germline ends came to 11 bases. The CDR3 spans 14 residues. In germline, CDR1 is MNHEY, CDR2 SMNVEV (reference sequence). The CDR3 protein is CASSLRGKDYEQYF. In nucleotides, the CDR3 is TGTGCCAGCAGTTTACGGGGAAAGGACTACGAGCAGTACTTC.

The chain is built from TRBV2 and TRBJ2-7; no clear D. This CDR3 spans 14 amino acids. The germline CDR1 and CDR2 sequences are SNHLY and FYNNEI. Trimming cost V 0 bases and J 4 bases, with 10 bases left between them. This CDR3 is CASSEALMGYEQYF. As DNA, the CDR3 is TGTGCCAGCAGTGAAGCGCTTATGGGTTACGAGCAGTACTTC. The complete variable domain, with remaining parts taken from reference TRBV2 and TRBJ2-7, reads EPEVTQTPSHQVTQMGQEVILRCVPISNHLYFYWYRQILGQKVEFLVSFYNNEISEKSEIFDDQFSVERPDGSNFTLKIRSTKLEDSAMYFCASSEALMGYEQYFGPGTRLTVT.

The CDR3, as DNA: TGTGCCAGCAGCTTTACCTTCAGGCGGGATGATAGCACAGATACGCAGTATTTT. Its protein product is CASSFTFRRDDSTDTQYF. This chain connects TRBV7-9 to TRBJ2-3; D may be TRBD2 (6 bases). This CDR3 spans 18 amino acids. Germline V CDR1 and CDR2: SEHNR, FQNEAQ (reference sequence). The germline V and J ends were trimmed by 3 bases and 0 bases, with 19 bases remaining between them.

V and J are TRBV4-1 and TRBJ2-1; 10 positions match TRBD2. CDR3 length equals 16 residues. With V trimmed by 1 base and J by 8 bases, 8 bases remained unmatched. Germline CDR1 is MGHRA and CDR2 is YSYEKL. This CDR3 reads CASSQVPASGSYEQFF. The CDR3 nucleotides are TGCGCCAGCAGCCAAGTTCCGGCTAGCGGGAGTTATGAGCAGTTCTTC.

This chain connects TRBV4-1 to TRBJ2-4; 10 nucleotides agree with TRBD2. V dropped 1 base and J dropped 7; count of bases not matched to a gene: 22. The CDR3 has 21 amino acids. The germline gives CDR1 MGHRA, CDR2 YSYEKL. The DNA of the CDR3 is TGCGCCAGCAGCCAAGGCCCAGCTAGCGGGAGAGCTGGGGGTGAGTGGAACATTCAGTACTTC. Its translation: CASSQGPASGRAGGEWNIQYF.

Concerning this clone: The germline gene is not matched at one end of the junction; a read error may be the cause. The chain combines TRBV7-9 with TRBJ2-7; tentative D call: TRBD1 (6 bases). Germline values: CDR1 SEHNR, CDR2 FQNEAQ (reference sequence). The CDR3 is 15 residues long. The CDR3 nucleotides read TGTGCCAGCAGCCAGGGTTGGGGGCCATCCTCCGAGCAGTACTTC. Amino acids: CASSQGWGPSSEQYF.

This clone was counted a single time. The chain uses TRBV7-9 and TRBJ2-1, with 8 bases lining up with TRBD2. Germline lookup yields CDR1 SEHNR and CDR2 FQNEAQ (reference sequence). J lost 6 bases, V lost 4 bases, and 14 bases had no gene match. This CDR3 contains 17 residues. Written as DNA, the CDR3 is TGTGCCAGCAGCTACCTAGCGGGTTTAAATGTGGTCAATGAGCAGTTCTTC. It translates to CASSYLAGLNVVNEQFF.

The V gene is TRBV7-8, the J gene TRBJ2-7; a weak D match, TRBD1 (5 bases). CDR3 size: 15 residues. Germline V gives CDR1 SGHVS, CDR2 FQNEAQ. V was trimmed by 6 bases and J by 7 bases, leaving 22 bases between them. CDR3 region: CASSYHRGSMEEQYF. The CDR3 DNA sequence: TGTGCCAGCAGTTATCATAGGGGATCCATGGAAGAGCAGTACTTC.

CDR3 in amino acids: CASSPTTYNEQFF. CDR3 DNA sequence: TGTGCCAGCAGTCCGACTACCTACAATGAGCAGTTCTTC. The chain couples TRBV12-3 or TRBV12-4 to TRBJ2-1; TRBD2 is a possible D gene (5 bases). With 5 bases removed from V and 2 bases from J, the gap between germline ends came to 7 bases. The CDR3 has 13 residues.

J is TRBJ2-5 and V is TRBV18; D gene unclear. From germline, CDR1 is KGHSH and CDR2 LQKENI. The CDR3 has 14 residues. Trimming left V 3 bases short and J 4 bases short, with 12 bases between. The chain's CDR3 is CASSPFQGPETQYF. The CDR3 nucleotides are TGTGCCAGCTCACCCTTCCAAGGGCCAGAGACCCAGTACTTC.

The V call is TRBV7-6, the J call TRBJ2-7; 9 bases fit TRBD1. The germline CDR1 and CDR2 sequences are SGHVS and FNYEAQ. The CDR3 totals 15 residues. Losses at the gene ends were 5 bases for V and 3 bases for J; bases not matched to a gene: 8. Here the CDR3 DNA reads TGTGCCAGCAGCGCAGGACAGGGGCTCAACTACGAGCAGTACTTC. It encodes CASSAGQGLNYEQYF.